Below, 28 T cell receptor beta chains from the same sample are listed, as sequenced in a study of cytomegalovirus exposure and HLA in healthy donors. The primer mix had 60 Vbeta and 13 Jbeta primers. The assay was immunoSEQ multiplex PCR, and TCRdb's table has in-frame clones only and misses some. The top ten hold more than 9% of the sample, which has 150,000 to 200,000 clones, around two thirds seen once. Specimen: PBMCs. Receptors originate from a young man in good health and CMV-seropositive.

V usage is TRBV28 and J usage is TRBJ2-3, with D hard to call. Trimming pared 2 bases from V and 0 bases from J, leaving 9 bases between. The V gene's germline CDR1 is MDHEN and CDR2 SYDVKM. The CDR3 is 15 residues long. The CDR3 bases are TGTGCCAGCAGTTTAATGGAAGCGAGCACAGATACGCAGTATTTT. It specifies CASSLMEASTDTQYF.

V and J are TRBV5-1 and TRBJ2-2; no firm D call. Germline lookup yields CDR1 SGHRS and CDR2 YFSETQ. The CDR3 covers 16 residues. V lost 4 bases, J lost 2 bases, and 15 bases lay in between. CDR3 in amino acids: CASSKNTWPNTGELFF. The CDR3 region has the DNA TGCGCCAGCAGCAAAAATACATGGCCCAACACCGGGGAGCTGTTTTTT. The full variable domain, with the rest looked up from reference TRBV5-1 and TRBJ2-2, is KAGVTQTPRYLIKTRGQQVTLSCSPISGHRSVSWYQQTPGQGLQFLFEYFSETQRNKGNFPGRFSGRQFSNSRSEMNVSTLELGDSALYLCASSKNTWPNTGELFFGEGSRLTVL.

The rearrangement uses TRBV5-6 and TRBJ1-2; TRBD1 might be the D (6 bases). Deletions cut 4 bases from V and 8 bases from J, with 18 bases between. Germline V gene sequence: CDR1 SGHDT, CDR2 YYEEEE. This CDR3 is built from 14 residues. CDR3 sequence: CASSPDGGQRGYTF. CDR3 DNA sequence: TGTGCCAGCAGCCCTGACGGGGGGCAAAGGGGCTACACCTTC.

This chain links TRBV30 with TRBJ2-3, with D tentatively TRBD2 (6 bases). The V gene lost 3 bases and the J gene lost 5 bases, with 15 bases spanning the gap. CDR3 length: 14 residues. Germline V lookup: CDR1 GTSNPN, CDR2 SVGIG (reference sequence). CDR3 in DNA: TGTGCCTGGAGCGACGGGAGCCTCCGAGATACGCAGTATTTT. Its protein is CAWSDGSLRDTQYF.

CDR3 DNA: TGTGCCAGCAGCGTAAGCGGGACTACTACCTACGAGCAGTACTTC. It encodes CASSVSGTTTYEQYF. V is TRBV9 and J is TRBJ2-7; 7 positions match TRBD2. CDR3 size: 15 residues. The J segment lost 2 bases and the V segment lost 1 base, leaving 6 bases of the junction unmatched. CDR1 is SGDLS, CDR2 YYNGEE, per germline.

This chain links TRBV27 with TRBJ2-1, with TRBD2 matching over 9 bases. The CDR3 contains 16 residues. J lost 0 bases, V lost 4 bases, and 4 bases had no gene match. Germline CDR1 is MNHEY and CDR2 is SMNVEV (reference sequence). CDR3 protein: CASSYSGRSSYNEQFF. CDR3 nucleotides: TGTGCCAGCAGTTACAGCGGGAGGAGCTCCTACAATGAGCAGTTCTTC.

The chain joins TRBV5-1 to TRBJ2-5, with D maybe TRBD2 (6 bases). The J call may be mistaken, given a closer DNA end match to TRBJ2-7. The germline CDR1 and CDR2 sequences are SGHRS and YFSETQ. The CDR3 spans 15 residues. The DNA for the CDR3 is TGCGCCAGCAGTCAATGGGGGGAAAGCTCCTACGAGCAGTACTTC. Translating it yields CASSQWGESSYEQYF.

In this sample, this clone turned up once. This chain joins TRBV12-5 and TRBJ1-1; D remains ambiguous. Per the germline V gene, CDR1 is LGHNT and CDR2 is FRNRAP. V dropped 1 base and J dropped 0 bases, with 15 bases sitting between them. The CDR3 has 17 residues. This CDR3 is CASGLDLLGSMNTEAFF. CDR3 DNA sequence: TGTGCTAGTGGTTTGGATCTTTTGGGGAGCATGAACACTGAAGCTTTCTTT.

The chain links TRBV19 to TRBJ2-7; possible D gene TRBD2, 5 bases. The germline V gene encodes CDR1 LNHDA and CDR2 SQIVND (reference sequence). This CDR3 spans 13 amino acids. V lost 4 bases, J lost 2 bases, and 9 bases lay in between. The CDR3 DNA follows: TGTGCCAGTAGTAGTAGCGTTGCCTACGAGCAGTACTTC. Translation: CASSSSVAYEQYF.

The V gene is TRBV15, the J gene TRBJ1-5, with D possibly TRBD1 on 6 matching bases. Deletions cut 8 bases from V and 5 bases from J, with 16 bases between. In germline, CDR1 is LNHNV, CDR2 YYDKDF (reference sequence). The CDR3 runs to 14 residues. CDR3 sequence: CATWMGRGDQPQHF. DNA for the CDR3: TGTGCCACCTGGATGGGCAGGGGTGATCAGCCCCAGCATTTT.

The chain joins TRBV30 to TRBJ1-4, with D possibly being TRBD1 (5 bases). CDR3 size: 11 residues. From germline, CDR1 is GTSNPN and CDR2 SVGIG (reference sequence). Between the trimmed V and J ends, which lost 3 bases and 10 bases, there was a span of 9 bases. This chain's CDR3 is CAWSSQGKLFF. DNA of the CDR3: TGTGCCTGGAGCTCCCAGGGAAAACTGTTTTTT.

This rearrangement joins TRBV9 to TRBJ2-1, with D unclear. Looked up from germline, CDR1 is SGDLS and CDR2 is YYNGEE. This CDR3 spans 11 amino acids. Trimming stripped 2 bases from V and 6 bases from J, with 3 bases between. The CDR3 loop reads CASSVSNEQFF. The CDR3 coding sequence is TGTGCCAGCAGCGTTAGCAATGAGCAGTTCTTC.

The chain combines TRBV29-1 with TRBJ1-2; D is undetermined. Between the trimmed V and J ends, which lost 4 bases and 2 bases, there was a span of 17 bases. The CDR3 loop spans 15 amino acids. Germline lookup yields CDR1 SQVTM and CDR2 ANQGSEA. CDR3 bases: TGCAGCGTTGGAGCCATACCGTTAAAAAACTATGGCTACACCTTC. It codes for CSVGAIPLKNYGYTF.

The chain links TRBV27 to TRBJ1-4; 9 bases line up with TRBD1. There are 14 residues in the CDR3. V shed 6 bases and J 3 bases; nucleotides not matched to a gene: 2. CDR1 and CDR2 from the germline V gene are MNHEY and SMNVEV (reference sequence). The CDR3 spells CASRGDRANEKLFF. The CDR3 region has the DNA TGTGCCAGCAGGGGGGACAGGGCTAATGAAAAACTGTTTTTT. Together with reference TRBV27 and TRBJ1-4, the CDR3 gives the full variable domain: EAQVTQNPRYLITVTGKKLTVTCSQNMNHEYMSWYRQDPGLGLRQIYYSMNVEVTDKGDVPEGYKVSRKEKRNFPLILESPSPNQTSLYFCASRGDRANEKLFFGSGTQLSVL.

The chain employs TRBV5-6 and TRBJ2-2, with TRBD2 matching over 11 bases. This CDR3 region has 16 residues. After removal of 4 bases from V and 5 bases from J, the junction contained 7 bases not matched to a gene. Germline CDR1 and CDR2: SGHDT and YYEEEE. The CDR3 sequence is CASSPLAGGSTGELFF. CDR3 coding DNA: TGTGCCAGCAGCCCGTTAGCGGGAGGGAGTACCGGGGAGCTGTTTTTT.

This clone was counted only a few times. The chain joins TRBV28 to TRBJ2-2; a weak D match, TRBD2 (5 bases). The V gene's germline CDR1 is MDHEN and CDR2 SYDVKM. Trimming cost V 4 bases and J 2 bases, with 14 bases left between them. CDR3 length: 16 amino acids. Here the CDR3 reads CASSSPGYGNTGELFF. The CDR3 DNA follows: TGTGCCAGCAGTTCCCCGGGGTACGGAAACACCGGGGAGCTGTTTTTT. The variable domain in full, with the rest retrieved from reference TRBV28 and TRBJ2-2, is DVKVTQSSRYLVKRTGEKVFLECVQDMDHENMFWYRQDPGLGLRLIYFSYDVKMKEKGDIPEGYSVSREKKERFSLILESASTNQTSMYLCASSSPGYGNTGELFFGEGSRLTVL.

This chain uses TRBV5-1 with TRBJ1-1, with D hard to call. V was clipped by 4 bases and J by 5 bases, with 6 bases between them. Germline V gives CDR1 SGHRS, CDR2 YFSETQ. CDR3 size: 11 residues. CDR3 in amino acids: CASSRGTEAFF. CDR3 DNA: TGCGCCAGCAGCCGGGGAACTGAAGCTTTCTTT.

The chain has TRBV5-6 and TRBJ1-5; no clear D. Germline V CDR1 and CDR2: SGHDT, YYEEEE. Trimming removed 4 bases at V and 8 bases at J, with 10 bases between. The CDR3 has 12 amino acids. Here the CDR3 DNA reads TGTGCCAGCAGCGTTAGATCGGAGCCCCAGCATTTT. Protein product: CASSVRSEPQHF.

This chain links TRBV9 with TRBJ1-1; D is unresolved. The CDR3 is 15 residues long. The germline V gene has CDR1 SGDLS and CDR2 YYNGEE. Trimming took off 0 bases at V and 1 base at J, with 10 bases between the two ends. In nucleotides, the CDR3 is TGTGCCAGCAGCGTAGATGGAGGGTCGAACACTGAAGCTTTCTTT. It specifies CASSVDGGSNTEAFF.

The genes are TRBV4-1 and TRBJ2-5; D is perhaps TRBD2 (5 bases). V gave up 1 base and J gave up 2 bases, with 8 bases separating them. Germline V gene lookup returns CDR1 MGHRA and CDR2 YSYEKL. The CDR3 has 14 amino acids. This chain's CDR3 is CASSQAQRQETQYF. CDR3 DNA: TGCGCCAGCAGCCAAGCACAGCGGCAAGAGACCCAGTACTTC.

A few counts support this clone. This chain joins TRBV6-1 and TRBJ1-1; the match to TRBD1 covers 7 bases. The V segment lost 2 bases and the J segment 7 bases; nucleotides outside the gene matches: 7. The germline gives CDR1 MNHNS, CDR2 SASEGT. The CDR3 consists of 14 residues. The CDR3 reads CASSEITGQREAFF. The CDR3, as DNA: TGTGCCAGCAGTGAAATTACGGGACAGCGTGAAGCTTTCTTT.

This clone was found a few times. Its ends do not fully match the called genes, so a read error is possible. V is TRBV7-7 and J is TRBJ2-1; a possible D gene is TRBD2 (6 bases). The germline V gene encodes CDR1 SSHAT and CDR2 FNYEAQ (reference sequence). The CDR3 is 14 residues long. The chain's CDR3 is CASSLRERLGEQFF. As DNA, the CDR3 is TGTGCTAGCAGCTTACGGGAGAGGCTGGGTGAGCAGTTCTTC.

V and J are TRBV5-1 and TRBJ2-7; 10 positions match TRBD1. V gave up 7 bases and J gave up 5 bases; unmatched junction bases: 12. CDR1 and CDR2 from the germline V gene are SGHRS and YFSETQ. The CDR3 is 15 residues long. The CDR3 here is CASQRTGTGDHEQYF. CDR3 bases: TGCGCCAGCCAAAGAACCGGGACAGGGGATCACGAGCAGTACTTC.

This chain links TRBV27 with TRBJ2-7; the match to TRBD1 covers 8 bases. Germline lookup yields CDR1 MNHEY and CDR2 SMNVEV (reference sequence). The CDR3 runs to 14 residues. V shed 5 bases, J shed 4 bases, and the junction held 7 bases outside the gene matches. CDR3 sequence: CASSPGTGEYEQYF. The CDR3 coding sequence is TGTGCCAGCAGTCCCGGGACAGGCGAGTACGAGCAGTACTTC.

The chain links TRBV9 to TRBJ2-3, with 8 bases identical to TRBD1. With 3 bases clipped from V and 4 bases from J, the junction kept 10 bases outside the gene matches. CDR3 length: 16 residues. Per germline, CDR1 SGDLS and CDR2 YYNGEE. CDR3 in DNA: TGTGCCAGCAGCGCCAGGGGGCGAGGGTACGCAGATACGCAGTATTTT. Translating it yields CASSARGRGYADTQYF.

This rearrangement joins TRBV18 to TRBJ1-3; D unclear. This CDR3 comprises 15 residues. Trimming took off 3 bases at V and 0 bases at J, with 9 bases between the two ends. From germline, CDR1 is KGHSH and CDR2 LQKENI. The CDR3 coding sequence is TGTGCCAGCTCACCCCCCGGGAACTCTGGAAACACCATATATTTT. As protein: CASSPPGNSGNTIYF.

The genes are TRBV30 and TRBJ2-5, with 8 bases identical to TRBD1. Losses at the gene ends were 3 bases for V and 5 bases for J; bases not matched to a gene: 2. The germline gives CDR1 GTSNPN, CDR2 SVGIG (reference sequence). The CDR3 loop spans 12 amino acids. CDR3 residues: CAWRTGGETQYF. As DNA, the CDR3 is TGTGCCTGGAGAACAGGGGGTGAGACCCAGTACTTC.

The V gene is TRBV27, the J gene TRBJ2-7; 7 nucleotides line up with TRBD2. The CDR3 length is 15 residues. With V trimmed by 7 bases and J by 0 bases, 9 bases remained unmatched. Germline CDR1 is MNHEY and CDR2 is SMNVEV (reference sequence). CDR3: CASIPSGGPSYEQYF. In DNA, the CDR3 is TGTGCCAGCATCCCTAGCGGAGGGCCCTCCTACGAGCAGTACTTC.